A selection of T cell receptor beta chains follows, all from one sample in a study of T cells after yellow fever vaccination. Each CDR3 protein is one row after TCRdb ran MiXCR on the 5' RACE reads. The sample holds tens of thousands of distinct CDR3 sequences, more than 5.5% seen once. This material consisted of CD8+ T cells sorted from PBMCs, taken more than 4 days after the first yellow fever vaccination. The receptors stem from a man younger than 30 who received the YFV17D yellow fever vaccine. CDR3s include the opening cysteine and the closing phenylalanine or tryptophan. Each record gives: J gene, V gene, clone size, D gene, CDR3 protein, CDR3 DNA. A D gene is named only where the DNA matches it firmly. Expanded clones get a size class; other rows say once, few or many, or leave the size out.

TRBJ2-1	TRBV5-1	NA	NA	CASSFGLRGDEQFF	TGCGCCAGCAGCTTCGGACTCCGCGGGGATGAGCAGTTCTTC
TRBJ2-5	TRBV7-2	NA	TRBD1	CASSLMAGGVETQYF	TGTGCCAGCAGCTTAATGGCAGGGGGCGTGGAGACCCAGTACTTC
TRBJ2-1	TRBV6-2/TRBV6-3	NA	TRBD2	CASSPDRTSGYNEQFF	TGTGCCAGCAGCCCCGACCGGACTAGCGGGTACAATGAGCAGTTCTTC
TRBJ1-1	TRBV4-1	few	NA	CASSQDEGVIAEAFF	TGCGCCAGCAGCCAAGATGAGGGGGTGATCGCTGAAGCTTTCTTT
TRBJ2-3	TRBV12-3/TRBV12-4	few	NA	CASSFGGGAADTQYF	TGTGCCAGCAGTTTTGGAGGGGGGGCCGCAGATACGCAGTATTTT
TRBJ2-1	TRBV12-3/TRBV12-4	many	TRBD1	CASSPDRVDNEQFF	TGTGCCAGCAGTCCGGACAGGGTGGACAATGAGCAGTTCTTC
TRBJ2-5	TRBV28	many	NA	CASSLGFNTVETQYF	TGTGCCAGCAGTTTAGGATTCAATACTGTGGAGACCCAGTACTTC
TRBJ2-5	TRBV29-1	few	TRBD1	CSVAGTGASCCWETQYF	TGCAGCGTTGCCGGGACAGGGGCTTCCTGTTGCTGGGAGACCCAGTACTTC
TRBJ2-1	TRBV29-1	NA	NA	CGGVSLNEQFF	TGCGGCGGGGTCTCCCTCAATGAGCAGTTCTTC
TRBJ1-2	TRBV6-1	many	NA	CAADQGDYGYTF	TGTGCCGCGGACCAGGGTGACTATGGCTACACCTTC
TRBJ1-2	TRBV7-9	few	NA	CASSFDGGHYGYTF	TGTGCCAGCAGCTTTGATGGTGGACACTATGGCTACACCTTC
TRBJ1-2	TRBV20-1	few	TRBD1	CSAKPGQGPGYTF	TGCAGTGCTAAGCCGGGACAGGGGCCCGGCTACACCTTC
TRBJ2-7	TRBV6-4	many	TRBD1	CASSDSDRGEQYF	TGTGCCAGCAGTGACTCGGACAGGGGCGAGCAGTACTTC
TRBJ1-2	TRBV4-1	many	NA	CASSQVRSGNYGYTF	TGCGCCAGCAGCCAAGTCCGTTCGGGGAACTATGGCTACACCTTC
TRBJ2-1	TRBV4-2	many	TRBD1	CASSHKDRGHNEQFF	TGTGCCAGCAGCCATAAGGACAGGGGACACAATGAGCAGTTCTTC
TRBJ1-2	TRBV11-2	many	NA	CASSLEAGGYTF	TGTGCCAGCAGCTTAGAAGCGGGTGGCTACACCTTC
TRBJ2-3	TRBV11-2	NA	TRBD2	CASSLGLAGGSDTQYF	TGTGCCAGCAGCTTAGGACTAGCGGGGGGATCAGATACGCAGTATTTT
TRBJ2-1	TRBV27	NA	TRBD1	CASSFGTGGVGEQFF	TGTGCCAGCAGTTTCGGGACAGGGGGTGTAGGGGAGCAGTTCTTC
TRBJ2-5	TRBV20-1	NA	TRBD2	CSARWSGGADQETQYF	TGCAGTGCCCGTTGGAGCGGGGGGGCCGATCAAGAGACCCAGTACTTC
TRBJ1-2	TRBV12-3/TRBV12-4	few	NA	CASSEAGGRNYGYTF	TGTGCCAGCAGTGAGGCGGGGGGAAGGAACTATGGCTACACCTTC
TRBJ2-7	TRBV6-2/TRBV6-3	many	NA	CASSYSIQQYF	TGTGCCAGCAGTTACTCGATACAGCAGTACTTC
TRBJ2-5	TRBV10-3	few	TRBD1	CAISEGDRSQETQYF	TGTGCCATCAGTGAGGGGGACAGGTCCCAAGAGACCCAGTACTTC
TRBJ2-2	TRBV29-1	NA	NA	CSVATISNTGELFF	TGCAGCGTTGCCACAATTAGTAACACCGGGGAGCTGTTTTTT
TRBJ2-3	TRBV12-5	many	NA	CASGFAGSPADTQYF	TGTGCTAGTGGTTTCGCCGGGAGTCCAGCAGATACGCAGTATTTT
TRBJ2-2	TRBV19	few	NA	CASDGTGELFF	TGTGCCAGCGATGGGACCGGGGAGCTGTTTTTT
TRBJ1-5	TRBV6-2/TRBV6-3	few	NA	CASRGRVRNQPQHF	TGTGCCAGCAGAGGCAGGGTTCGAAATCAGCCCCAGCATTTT
TRBJ2-5	TRBV6-1	NA	TRBD2	CASSAPTLIGGSGESETQYF	TGTGCCAGCAGTGCGCCGACCCTAATAGGGGGTAGCGGGGAGTCAGAGACCCAGTACTTC
TRBJ2-7	TRBV6-5	many	TRBD2	CASSLAGPDEQYF	TGTGCCAGCAGCCTAGCGGGGCCCGACGAGCAGTACTTC
TRBJ2-7	TRBV5-4	NA	NA	CASSRDGYEQYF	TGTGCCAGCAGCCGAGATGGGTACGAGCAGTACTTC
TRBJ2-7	TRBV7-2	NA	NA	CASSLLEGSYEQYF	TGTGCCAGCAGCCTTCTCGAGGGTTCCTACGAGCAGTACTTC
TRBJ1-1	TRBV27	few	NA	CASNYGGGGTEAFF	TGTGCCAGCAACTACGGGGGAGGGGGCACTGAAGCTTTCTTT
TRBJ1-1	TRBV5-5	many	NA	CASSLSGDTEAFF	TGTGCCAGCAGCTTGAGTGGGGACACTGAAGCTTTCTTT
TRBJ2-3	TRBV10-1	many	NA	CASSPSGSARDTQYF	TGCGCCAGCAGTCCCTCGGGGTCCGCCCGCGATACGCAGTATTTT
TRBJ2-3	TRBV7-3	few	TRBD2	CASSPSGGLSTDTQYF	TGTGCCAGCAGCCCTAGCGGGGGGTTAAGCACAGATACGCAGTATTTT
TRBJ2-1	TRBV28	few	NA	CASSPYAGGSYNEQFF	TGTGCCAGCAGTCCCTATGCCGGGGGCTCATACAATGAGCAGTTCTTC
TRBJ2-2	TRBV11-3	many	TRBD1	CASSHRQGSGELFF	TGTGCCAGCAGCCACCGACAGGGTTCCGGGGAGCTGTTTTTT
TRBJ2-3	TRBV5-1	NA	TRBD2	CASSLTSGGPLDTQYF	TGCGCCAGCAGCCTGACTAGCGGGGGCCCATTAGATACGCAGTATTTT
TRBJ1-6	TRBV2	few	NA	CASVLLPGQLNSPLHF	TGTGCCAGCGTTCTCCTCCCGGGACAATTAAATTCACCCCTCCACTTT
TRBJ2-1	TRBV12-3/TRBV12-4	many	NA	CASRGGSRNEQFF	TGTGCCAGCCGTGGAGGGTCTCGGAATGAGCAGTTCTTC
TRBJ1-4	TRBV4-1	few	NA	CASSPQERIEKLFF	TGCGCCAGCAGCCCCCAGGAAAGGATTGAAAAACTGTTTTTT
TRBJ1-1	TRBV12-3/TRBV12-4	NA	NA	CASEGLATEAFF	TGTGCCAGCGAAGGCCTCGCCACTGAAGCTTTCTTT
TRBJ2-7	TRBV30	NA	TRBD1	CAWSRLRLRGLFDEQYF	TGTGCCTGGAGTCGCCTTCGTCTCAGGGGGCTATTCGACGAGCAGTACTTC
TRBJ2-5	TRBV9	NA	TRBD1	CASSVGTGQETQYF	TGTGCCAGCAGCGTCGGGACAGGGCAAGAGACCCAGTACTTC
TRBJ2-5	TRBV2	few	TRBD2	CASSEAWRGAGTQYF	TGTGCCAGCAGTGAAGCGTGGCGGGGGGCAGGGACCCAGTACTTC
TRBJ2-5	TRBV7-9	few	TRBD1	CASSPRQGMVGETQYF	TGTGCCAGCAGCCCCCGACAGGGGATGGTCGGGGAGACCCAGTACTTC
TRBJ2-1	TRBV11-1	NA	NA	CASSGSVQFF	TGTGCCAGCAGCGGGTCGGTGCAGTTCTTC
TRBJ2-1	TRBV6-2/TRBV6-3	few	NA	CASRTSEGPNEQFF	TGTGCCAGCAGGACCTCCGAGGGGCCCAATGAGCAGTTCTTC
TRBJ2-7	TRBV9	NA	NA	CASSVAGGPTYEQYF	TGTGCCAGCAGCGTAGCGGGCGGACCAACCTACGAGCAGTACTTC
TRBJ2-5	TRBV9	few	NA	CASSVDFSPKETQYF	TGTGCCAGCAGCGTAGACTTTAGTCCTAAAGAGACCCAGTACTTC
TRBJ2-3	TRBV4-1	many	TRBD2	CASSFSSGGADTQYF	TGCGCCAGCAGCTTCTCGAGCGGGGGGGCAGATACGCAGTATTTT
TRBJ2-1	TRBV25-1	few	TRBD2	CASGRLAGGRSSYNEQFF	TGTGCCAGCGGCCGACTAGCGGGGGGCCGGAGCTCCTACAATGAGCAGTTCTTC
TRBJ2-1	TRBV7-9	NA	TRBD2	CASYPGGRTYNEQFF	TGTGCCAGCTACCCGGGGGGGAGGACCTACAATGAGCAGTTCTTC
TRBJ2-4	TRBV4-1	few	TRBD1	CASSQGTGAKNIQYF	TGCGCCAGCAGCCAAGGGACAGGAGCCAAAAACATTCAGTACTTC
TRBJ2-3	TRBV5-1	few	TRBD2	CASRLAGGSDTQYF	TGCGCCAGCCGACTAGCGGGGGGAAGCGATACGCAGTATTTT
TRBJ1-4	TRBV4-1	NA	TRBD1	CASSQTGGNEKLFF	TGCGCCAGCAGCCAGACAGGGGGGAATGAAAAACTGTTTTTT
TRBJ2-7	TRBV12-3/TRBV12-4	many	NA	CASSFPRLEQYF	TGTGCCAGCAGTTTCCCCCGGCTGGAGCAGTACTTC
TRBJ2-5	TRBV29-1	many	NA	CSVGRSETQYF	TGCAGCGTTGGACGGTCGGAGACCCAGTACTTC